This is a list of T cell receptor beta chains from one sample in a study of T cells in Graves' hyperthyroidism and ophthalmopathy. TCRdb itself ran the multiplex PCR reads through MiXCR, one entry per CDR3 protein. The sample consists of roughly 700,000 distinct CDR3 sequences, 15% to 20% of them appearing once. The sequenced sample was blood. The receptors originated from a man aged 50 to 59 with Graves' hyperthyroidism. CDR3s include the opening cysteine and the closing phenylalanine or tryptophan. A D gene is named only where the DNA matches it firmly. A clone size is listed for some rows: how often the clone was seen (once, few, many), or a class if it is expanded.

>.|TRBJ1-5|TRBV30|14|.
CAWSRQSSNQPQHF
TGTGCCTGGAGTAGACAGAGTAGCAATCAGCCCCAGCATTTT
>TRBD2|TRBJ2-1|TRBV28|18|.
CASSLTASGTSSYNEQFF
TGTGCCAGCAGTTTAACGGCTAGCGGGACGAGCTCCTACAATGAGCAGTTCTTC
>.|TRBJ1-2|TRBV2|14|many
CASTEGGAGYGYTF
TGTGCCAGCACCGAGGGGGGGGCCGGCTATGGCTACACCTTC
>.|TRBJ2-2|TRBV6-1|17|few
CASSDPVGGNPTGELFF
TGTGCCAGCAGTGACCCGGTGGGCGGGAACCCCACCGGGGAGCTGTTTTTT
>TRBD2|TRBJ2-1|TRBV2|16|many
CASRRTSGSVYNEQFF
TGTGCCAGCAGGCGGACTAGCGGGAGTGTCTACAATGAGCAGTTCTTC
>.|TRBJ2-2|TRBV27|14|.
CASSSTVLVGELFF
TGTGCCAGCAGTTCGACCGTATTGGTCGGGGAGCTGTTTTTT
>.|TRBJ1-5|TRBV28|15|.
CASSLILSSNQPQHF
TGTGCCAGCAGTCTCATCCTGAGTAGCAATCAGCCCCAGCATTTT
>TRBD2|TRBJ2-2|TRBV3-1|16|.
CASRPSGKKNTGELFF
TGTGCCAGCAGGCCTAGCGGGAAGAAGAACACCGGGGAGCTGTTTTTT
>.|TRBJ2-7|TRBV20-1|16|many
CSARDQLRGLANEQYF
TGCAGTGCTAGAGATCAATTGAGAGGGCTAGCTAACGAGCAGTACTTC
>TRBD1|TRBJ1-2|TRBV14|14|few
CASSLTGAVYGYTF
TGTGCCAGCAGCCTTACAGGGGCGGTTTATGGCTACACCTTC
>TRBD1|TRBJ1-1|TRBV11-2|18|.
CASSLGEDRVYWYTEAFF
TGTGCCAGCAGCTTAGGAGAGGACAGGGTTTATTGGTACACTGAAGCTTTCTTT
>.|TRBJ2-1|TRBV12-3/TRBV12-4|16|many
CASSLPAESSYNEQFF
TGTGCCAGCAGTTTACCAGCGGAAAGCTCCTACAATGAGCAGTTCTTC
>.|TRBJ1-1|TRBV14|15|.
CASSPWGSGDTEAFF
TGTGCCAGCAGCCCCTGGGGCAGTGGTGACACTGAAGCTTTCTTT
>TRBD1|TRBJ1-1|TRBV6-1|14|few
CASSDRGSNTEAFF
TGTGCCAGCAGTGACAGGGGGAGCAACACTGAAGCTTTCTTT
>TRBD1|TRBJ2-2|TRBV20-1|14|.
CSASERGRSGELFF
TGCAGTGCTAGCGAAAGGGGGCGGTCCGGGGAGCTGTTTTTT
>TRBD1|TRBJ2-7|TRBV7-3|17|many
CASSLTPPGTGGGEQYF
TGTGCCAGCAGCCTCACCCCCCCAGGGACAGGGGGCGGCGAGCAGTACTTC
>.|TRBJ1-5|TRBV19|14|few
CASSAGQSNQPQHF
TGTGCCAGTAGTGCCGGACAAAGCAATCAGCCCCAGCATTTT
>.|TRBJ1-5|TRBV2|14|many
CASSERVGNQPQHF
TGTGCCAGCAGTGAGAGGGTTGGCAATCAGCCCCAGCATTTT
>TRBD1|TRBJ1-3|TRBV9|16|.
CASSVVEGAGGNTIYF
TGTGCCAGCAGCGTAGTGGAGGGGGCAGGAGGAAACACCATATATTTT
>TRBD1|TRBJ2-5|TRBV30|14|many
CAWAPGTGYETQYF
TGTGCCTGGGCACCCGGGACAGGGTATGAGACCCAGTACTTC
>TRBD1|TRBJ1-3|TRBV2|14|many
CASSGGTAGNTIYF
TGTGCCAGCAGTGGCGGGACAGCTGGAAACACCATATATTTT
>.|TRBJ2-1|TRBV11-2|14|many
CASSYGLGYNEQFF
TGTGCCAGCAGCTACGGGCTCGGCTACAATGAGCAGTTCTTC
>.|TRBJ2-1|TRBV7-8|15|.
CASSLGGAAVNEQFF
TGTGCCAGCAGCTTAGGGGGAGCGGCGGTTAATGAGCAGTTCTTC
>TRBD2|TRBJ2-7|TRBV29-1|15|.
CSVGGLAGGPYEQYF
TGCAGCGTTGGGGGACTAGCGGGAGGGCCCTACGAGCAGTACTTC
>TRBD1|TRBJ2-1|TRBV24-1|16|many
CATSEAGTGFSDEQFF
TGTGCCACCAGTGAGGCCGGGACAGGGTTCTCGGATGAGCAGTTCTTC
>.|TRBJ1-1|TRBV29-1|14|few
CSVKGHLLGGEAFF
TGCAGCGTTAAAGGCCACCTCCTAGGCGGTGAAGCTTTCTTT
>.|TRBJ1-5|TRBV5-4|16|once
CGSSSGGPYSNQTQHF
TGTGGCAGCAGCTCGGGGGGGCCTTATAGCAATCAGACGCAGCATTTT
>.|TRBJ2-1|TRBV18|12|few
CASSPAGQEQFF
TGTGCCAGCTCCCCAGCGGGCCAAGAACAGTTCTTC
>.|TRBJ2-5|TRBV3-1|14|.
CASSQDTRAGTQYF
TGTGCCAGCAGCCAAGATACCAGGGCGGGGACCCAGTACTTC
>.|TRBJ2-3|TRBV20-1|16|.
CSASPQTHTSTDTQYF
TGCAGTGCTAGTCCTCAGACCCACACATCGACAGATACGCAGTATTTT
>TRBD1|TRBJ1-2|TRBV6-1|12|many
CASTSGGRGYTF
TGTGCCAGCACCTCAGGGGGCAGGGGCTACACCTTC
>.|TRBJ2-3|TRBV10-3|15|.
CAIPRGLEGTDTQYF
TGTGCCATTCCCAGGGGACTTGAGGGCACAGATACGCAGTATTTT
>.|TRBJ2-5|TRBV5-4|14|many
CASSLGIQVETQYF
TGTGCCAGCAGCTTGGGGATCCAGGTCGAGACCCAGTACTTC
>TRBD2|TRBJ2-7|TRBV6-5|16|.
CASSYKTSGSKVEQYF
TGTGCCAGCAGTTACAAGACTAGCGGGAGTAAAGTCGAGCAGTACTTC
>.|TRBJ1-1|TRBV30|14|few
CAWAGPGLGIEAFF
TGTGCCTGGGCCGGACCCGGCTTGGGGATTGAAGCTTTCTTT
>TRBD2|TRBJ2-5|TRBV7-3|16|many
CASSFEAGGQQETQYF
TGTGCCAGCAGCTTTGAGGCGGGAGGGCAACAAGAGACCCAGTACTTC
>.|TRBJ2-1|TRBV20-1|11|many
CSARGGTQQFF
TGCAGTGCTCGCGGCGGGACTCAGCAGTTCTTC
>TRBD2|TRBJ2-1|TRBV3-1|17|.
CASSNAGTSGAHDEQFF
TGTGCCAGCAGCAATGCCGGGACTAGCGGGGCACACGATGAGCAGTTCTTC
>TRBD2|TRBJ2-1|TRBV7-6|13|many
CASRAGGGNEQFF
TGTGCCAGCCGAGCGGGAGGTGGTAATGAGCAGTTCTTC
>TRBD1|TRBJ1-1|TRBV12-3/TRBV12-4|13|many
CASSLQGAAEAFF
TGTGCCAGCAGCCTACAGGGGGCCGCTGAAGCTTTCTTT
>.|TRBJ1-5|TRBV20-1|14|.
CSARDAGKNQPQHF
TGCAGTGCTAGAGACGCAGGTAAAAATCAGCCCCAGCATTTT
>TRBD2|TRBJ2-3|TRBV11-2|17|.
CASSFGTSGSLRYTQYF
TGTGCCAGCAGCTTTGGGACTAGCGGGAGCTTGCGTTATACGCAGTATTTT
>.|TRBJ1-4|TRBV12-3/TRBV12-4|14|many
CASSFVMGHEKLFF
TGTGCCAGCAGTTTTGTTATGGGGCATGAAAAACTGTTTTTT
>TRBD1|TRBJ2-3|TRBV20-1|13|few
CSGDRGPGDTQYF
TGCAGTGGGGACAGGGGGCCTGGGGATACGCAGTATTTT
>.|TRBJ2-4|TRBV7-9|15|.
CASSLGLGAKNIQYF
TGTGCCAGCAGCTTAGGGCTAGGAGCTAAAAACATTCAGTACTTC